This TCR beta chain was recovered during a study of blood T cell repertoires in COVID-19. Study details: COVID-19 samples collected from the United States, Italy and Spain covered acute and convalescent phases. T cells, B-cell-depleted T cells, or PBMCs provided the cDNA or gDNA that served as material.

Adults between roughly 18 and 95 years of age took part from about 24 US areas. CDR3 length: 16 amino acids. V was pared by 6 bases and J by 7 bases, with 22 bases between. Germline V CDR1 and CDR2: SGHTA, FQGNSA. Data came from immunoSEQ multiplex PCR; TCRdb stores just in-frame clones and leaves some out. The sample yields 200,000 or so clones, 80% to 90% seen once. The rearrangement links TRBV7-2 to TRBJ1-5; weak D call: TRBD1 (5 bases). The material sequenced was PBMCs or T cells enriched from blood (not recorded which). The TCR comes from a middle-aged woman with acute COVID-19. CDR3: CASSSLAGLKRQPQHF. In DNA form, the CDR3 reads TGTGCCAGCAGTTCATTGGCGGGGCTAAAGAGACAGCCCCAGCATTTT. The complete variable domain, with remaining parts taken from reference TRBV7-2 and TRBJ1-5, reads GAGVSQSPSNKVTEKGKDVELRCDPISGHTALYWYRQSLGQGLEFLIYFQGNSAPDKSGLPSDRFSAERTGGSVSTLTIQRTQQEDSAVYLCASSSLAGLKRQPQHFGDGTRLSIL.